A selection of T cell receptor beta chains follows, all from one sample in a study of identical twins. TCRdb redid the calling of the 5' RACE reads with MiXCR, one entry per CDR3 protein. The sample comprises approximately 620,000 distinct CDR3 sequences, 8.5% to 9% of which are singletons, and more than 0.75% rests with the top ten. The sample also formed part of further work on yellow fever vaccine responses in identical twins.

Sequenced sample: PBMCs. These receptors all stem from a woman aged 18-30 years in good health. CDR3s include the opening cysteine and the closing phenylalanine or tryptophan. A D gene is named only where the DNA matches it firmly. Expanded clones are given a class, and other clones once, few, many or no size at all.

length	size	V	J	D	DNA	CDR3
13	few	TRBV20-1	TRBJ1-5	-	TGCAGTGCTAGGGCCCTCCTCAATCAGCCCCAGCATTTT	CSARALLNQPQHF
13	many	TRBV29-1	TRBJ2-1	-	TGCAGCGTTGGGTCCGGTTGGGGAAATGAGCAGTTCTTC	CSVGSGWGNEQFF
14	-	TRBV7-9	TRBJ2-1	-	TGTGCCAGCAGCGGGACAAGGGGCACGGATGAGCAGTTCTTC	CASSGTRGTDEQFF
14	few	TRBV3-1	TRBJ2-7	-	TGTGCCAGCAGCGTCACTAGTCTACCCTACGAGCAGTACTTC	CASSVTSLPYEQYF
12	few	TRBV3-1	TRBJ2-1	TRBD1	TGTGCCAGCAGCCAAGGACAGGGTCCACAGTTCTTC	CASSQGQGPQFF
15	-	TRBV10-1	TRBJ2-3	TRBD2	TGCGCCAGCAGTGAACCCGGGACTAGCGGAGTGATTCAGTATTTT	CASSEPGTSGVIQYF
15	-	TRBV4-3	TRBJ2-7	-	TGCGCCAGCAGCCAAGCTAGAGGTAGTCCCTACGAGCAGTACTTC	CASSQARGSPYEQYF
13	-	TRBV6-5	TRBJ1-1	-	TGTGCCAGCAGTTACTCGATGGCAGGAGAAGCTTTCTTT	CASSYSMAGEAFF
16	-	TRBV7-9	TRBJ2-3	TRBD2	TGTGCCAGCAGCTCACTAGCGGTACTACCCACAGATACGCAGTATTTT	CASSSLAVLPTDTQYF
15	many	TRBV29-1	TRBJ2-5	-	TGCAGCGTGGGACTTGGACAGGCCTCGGAGGAGACCCAGTACTTC	CSVGLGQASEETQYF
19	few	TRBV6-5	TRBJ2-7	TRBD2	TGTGCCAGCAGTTACTCCCCCGGTAGCGGGGGGCCGAGCTCCTACGAGCAGTACTTC	CASSYSPGSGGPSSYEQYF
15	-	TRBV7-9	TRBJ1-6	-	TGTGCCAGCAGCGCGTCCGGAAGTTCGAATTCACCCCTCCACTTT	CASSASGSSNSPLHF
15	many	TRBV29-1	TRBJ2-1	-	TGCAGCGCGAGTGGGACCCCAGGCTCCTACAATGAGCAGTTCTTC	CSASGTPGSYNEQFF
11	few	TRBV29-1	TRBJ1-2	-	TGCAGCGTTGTAACGGAAAATGGCTACACCTTC	CSVVTENGYTF
15	-	TRBV3-1	TRBJ2-5	-	TGTGCCAGCAGCCAAGATTTTGCGGGTGGTGAGACCCAGTACTTC	CASSQDFAGGETQYF
15	few	TRBV12-3/TRBV12-4	TRBJ2-3	TRBD2	TGTGCCAGCAGTTTAGAGGCGGGGGGGGCAGATACGCAGTATTTT	CASSLEAGGADTQYF
15	many	TRBV18	TRBJ2-2	-	TGTGCCAGCCAGGGGACACCCGCGAACACCGGGGAGCTGTTTTTT	CASQGTPANTGELFF
13	many	TRBV12-3/TRBV12-4	TRBJ1-5	-	TGTGCCAGCGGAGGTTATAGCAATCAGCCCCAGCATTTT	CASGGYSNQPQHF
13	-	TRBV20-1	TRBJ2-7	-	TGCAGTGCTAGAAACGGGGTCTCCTACGAGCAGTACTTC	CSARNGVSYEQYF
15	few	TRBV12-3/TRBV12-4	TRBJ2-2	-	TGTGCCAGCAGTTTATTAGCTTCCGGGGCCGGGGAGCTGTTTTTT	CASSLLASGAGELFF
12	few	TRBV20-1	TRBJ2-7	TRBD1	TGCAGTACGAAACAGACAGGGTACGAGCAGTACTTC	CSTKQTGYEQYF
15	many	TRBV24-1	TRBJ2-5	-	TGTGCCACCAGTGAGCCCGGGACAAGACAAGAGACCCAGTACTTC	CATSEPGTRQETQYF
17	few	TRBV11-2	TRBJ2-5	-	TGTGCCAGCAGCTTAGATCAAGGGGATCTGTACCAAGAGACCCAGTACTTC	CASSLDQGDLYQETQYF
18	few	TRBV10-3	TRBJ2-5	-	TGTGCCATCAGTGGAACAGGATCGGGGGATAGGTACCAAGAGACCCAGTACTTC	CAISGTGSGDRYQETQYF
14	few	TRBV4-3	TRBJ2-7	-	TGCGCCAGCAGCCAAGACGTTTTGTGGGACGAGCAGTACTTC	CASSQDVLWDEQYF
16	-	TRBV11-3	TRBJ2-2	-	TGTGCCAGCAGCCCTGGGGGGGGCGCGAACACCGGGGAGCTGTTTTTT	CASSPGGGANTGELFF
13	-	TRBV5-1	TRBJ2-1	-	TGCGCCACCTCCAGGGCTGACTACAATGAGCAGTTCTTC	CATSRADYNEQFF
13	few	TRBV5-1	TRBJ2-5	-	TGCGCCAGCAGCTTGGTAGTGGAAGAGACCCAGTACTTC	CASSLVVEETQYF
14	few	TRBV6-1	TRBJ2-7	-	TGTGCCAGCAGTCGCGGGGAGGTTGGGTACGAGCAGTACTTC	CASSRGEVGYEQYF
12	many	TRBV15	TRBJ2-7	-	TGTGCCACCAGCGGACAGACCTACGAGCAGTACTTC	CATSGQTYEQYF
16	-	TRBV6-1	TRBJ2-1	-	TGTGCCAGCGGCGGGATCGGGAAAGTAAGGGAGAATGAGCAGTTCTTC	CASGGIGKVRENEQFF
14	-	TRBV29-1	TRBJ2-3	TRBD1	TGCAGCGTTGAGTTGCAGGGGGTGGAAGATACGCAGTATTTT	CSVELQGVEDTQYF
16	many	TRBV12-3/TRBV12-4	TRBJ2-3	TRBD2	TGTGCCAGCAGTTTACGACAGACTAGCGGGAAGGATACGCAGTATTTT	CASSLRQTSGKDTQYF
15	few	TRBV20-1	TRBJ2-2	TRBD2	TGCAGTGCGTTACAACTAGCGGCGAACACCGGGGAGCTGTTTTTT	CSALQLAANTGELFF
16	-	TRBV7-2	TRBJ2-1	-	TGTGCCAGCAGCTTAGCGGGGTCACCCCTTTCCAATGAGCAGTTCTTC	CASSLAGSPLSNEQFF
15	-	TRBV7-3	TRBJ2-2	TRBD1	TGTGCCAGCAGCCACGGACAGGCGAACACCGGGGAGCTGTTTTTT	CASSHGQANTGELFF
15	many	TRBV7-9	TRBJ1-5	-	TGTGCCAGCAGAGCCGCAGGTTTACCCGGCCAGGCCCAGCATTTT	CASRAAGLPGQAQHF
16	-	TRBV6-1	TRBJ2-2	-	TGTGCCAGCAGCCCACCCCTGACAGGCCTCGCCGGGGAGCTGTTTTTT	CASSPPLTGLAGELFF
16	many	TRBV12-3/TRBV12-4	TRBJ2-2	-	TGTGCCAGCAGTCCCCTCCCTTCTGTGAACACCGGGGAGCTGTTTTTT	CASSPLPSVNTGELFF
11	many	TRBV3-1	TRBJ2-5	-	TGTGCCAGCAGCCAAGGGGAGACCCAGTACTTC	CASSQGETQYF
13	-	TRBV15	TRBJ2-3	-	TGTGCCACCAGTTTGGACCTCATGAATACGCAGTATTTT	CATSLDLMNTQYF
14	few	TRBV6-5	TRBJ2-7	TRBD1	TGTGCCAGCAGTTACCGGGGACAGGGGGCTATGCAGTACTTC	CASSYRGQGAMQYF
15	-	TRBV5-1	TRBJ2-1	TRBD2	TGCGCCAGCAGGGGGACTAGTAGAGAGGGCGATGAGCAGTTCTTC	CASRGTSREGDEQFF
16	-	TRBV6-5	TRBJ2-1	-	TGTGCCAGCAGTTACCCCGGGCAGGGTTCAGTTCATGAGCAGTTCTTC	CASSYPGQGSVHEQFF
13	many	TRBV5-6	TRBJ2-5	-	TGTGCCAGCAGCGTGACTGGCGCAGAGACCCAGTACTTC	CASSVTGAETQYF